These 32 T cell receptor beta chains were all obtained from the same sample, sequenced in a study of T cells expressing NK-cell markers. Reprocessing the 5' RACE reads, TCRdb reports a single entry for every CDR3 protein and omits DNA. The table lists about 140,000 distinct CDR3 sequences, with roughly 12% in the top ten. The sample consisted of blood T cells: a sorted CD56 or NKG2C T cell subset, CD4+ or CD8+ T cells, or bulk PBMC T cells (not recorded which). Receptors originate from a man between 18 and 29 years old in good health.

The chain employs TRBV6-1 and TRBJ1-2; TCRdb returns TRBD1, unconfirmable since there is no DNA. CDR1 MNHNS and CDR2 SASEGT come from the germline V gene. The CDR3 has 14 amino acids. CDR3 amino acids: CASSRQGFLYGYTF.

V usage is TRBV10-2 and J usage is TRBJ1-1; TCRdb returns TRBD1, unconfirmable since there is no DNA. The CDR3 covers 14 residues. CDR1 is WSHSY, CDR2 SAAADI, per germline. CDR3: CASSEGGRGTEAFF.

The V call is TRBV2, the J call TRBJ2-1; TCRdb outputs TRBD2, but without DNA this stays unchecked. There are 14 residues in the CDR3. Germline CDR1 is SNHLY and CDR2 is FYNNEI. CDR3: CASSDYGTSAEQFF.

V is TRBV6-2 or TRBV6-3 and J is TRBJ2-3; TCRdb indicates TRBD2, and absent DNA this call remains unverified. CDR3 length equals 15 residues. The V gene's germline CDR1 is MNHEY and CDR2 SVGEGT. CDR3 amino acids: CASKKLAGGSDTQYF.

V is TRBV12-3 or TRBV12-4 and J is TRBJ1-1; lacking DNA, the TRBD1 call made by TCRdb goes unchecked. The CDR3 sequence is 14 residues long. CDR3 region: CASSFGTENTEAFF.

The chain has TRBV28 and TRBJ2-7; TCRdb calls TRBD2, which cannot be checked without DNA. Germline values: CDR1 MDHEN, CDR2 SYDVKM. CDR3 size: 14 residues. The CDR3 sequence is CASVGRTITYEQYF. Full variable domain (outside the CDR3, taken from reference TRBV28 and TRBJ2-7): DVKVTQSSRYLVKRTGEKVFLECVQDMDHENMFWYRQDPGLGLRLIYFSYDVKMKEKGDIPEGYSVSREKKERFSLILESASTNQTSMYLCASVGRTITYEQYFGPGTRLTVT.

The V and J genes are TRBV2 and TRBJ1-3. The CDR3 length is 15 residues. Germline values: CDR1 SNHLY, CDR2 FYNNEI. The chain's CDR3 is CASSEPGWSGNTIYF.

This rearrangement joins TRBV12-3 or TRBV12-4 to TRBJ2-1; checking the TCRdb D call of TRBD1 is not possible without DNA. CDR3 length: 15 residues. CDR3 residues: CASTPGGGVRNEQFF.

The CDR3 loop reads CASSFIRGERGDNEQFF. The chain employs TRBV12-3 or TRBV12-4 and TRBJ2-1; TCRdb designates TRBD2, a call that cannot be tested without DNA. The CDR3 runs to 17 residues.

The rearrangement joins TRBV4-3 to TRBJ2-3; absent DNA, TCRdb's TRBD2 call cannot be checked. This CDR3 region has 16 residues. Germline V CDR1 and CDR2: LGHNA, YSLEER. CDR3 sequence: CASSPGTSKRGDTQYF.

V gene TRBV19 combines with J gene TRBJ2-7. The CDR3 runs to 14 residues. Germline CDR1 reads LNHDA; CDR2 reads SQIVND (reference sequence). The CDR3 here is CASSMGMAAYEQYF. The whole variable domain, filled in from reference TRBV19 and TRBJ2-7, reads DGGITQSPKYLFRKEGQNVTLSCEQNLNHDAMYWYRQDPGQGLRLIYYSQIVNDFQKGDIAEGYSVSREKKESFPLTVTSAQKNPTAFYLCASSMGMAAYEQYFGPGTRLTVT.

This chain connects TRBV29-1 to TRBJ2-1; absent DNA, TCRdb's TRBD2 call cannot be checked. In germline, CDR1 is SQVTM, CDR2 ANQGSEA. The CDR3 sequence is 14 residues long. This CDR3 reads CSAEGQGGYNEQFF.

The V call is TRBV29-1, the J call TRBJ2-1; TCRdb reports TRBD2, a call that lacks DNA to check it against. The CDR3 runs to 18 residues. Germline V gene lookup returns CDR1 SQVTM and CDR2 ANQGSEA. CDR3 amino acids: CSAELLAGATFNPNEQFF.

The chain has TRBV7-9 and TRBJ2-5; the TCRdb D gene call, TRBD1, has no DNA to confirm it. The CDR3 is 12 residues long. Germline V CDR1 and CDR2: SEHNR, FQNEAQ (reference sequence). The CDR3: CASRQGQETQYF.

The CDR3 loop is CASSYGVVRSPTDTQYF. The chain combines TRBV6-5 with TRBJ2-3; TCRdb's D call, TRBD2, is unchecked because there is no DNA. The CDR3 extends over 17 amino acids. In germline, CDR1 is MNHEY, CDR2 SVGAGI.

This sequence joins TRBV15 and TRBJ2-5; TCRdb's D gene call, TRBD2, goes unchecked for lack of DNA. The CDR3 sequence is 15 residues long. Germline V gene lookup returns CDR1 LNHNV and CDR2 YYDKDF (reference sequence). The CDR3 loop is CATSRVPSVGETQYF.

The V gene is TRBV13, the J gene TRBJ2-1; TCRdb outputs TRBD1, but without DNA this stays unchecked. Germline V gene data show CDR1 as PRHDT and CDR2 as FYEKMQ (reference sequence). This CDR3 spans 17 amino acids. The CDR3 reads CASSLGDPGTIYNEQFF. Variable domain in full (rest from reference TRBV13 and TRBJ2-1): AAGVIQSPRHLIKEKRETATLKCYPIPRHDTVYWYQQGPGQDPQFLISFYEKMQSDKGSIPDRFSAQQFSDYHSELNMSSLELGDSALYFCASSLGDPGTIYNEQFFGPGTRLTVL.

This chain links TRBV7-8 with TRBJ2-4. The CDR3 has 17 residues. Germline V gene lookup returns CDR1 SGHVS and CDR2 FQNEAQ. CDR3 loop: CASSTRTDFSVKNIQYF.

The rearrangement joins TRBV12-3 or TRBV12-4 to TRBJ2-7; TCRdb reports TRBD2, a call that lacks DNA to check it against. The CDR3 runs 18 residues. The CDR3 sequence is CASSKGLAGPISSYEQYF.

This chain connects TRBV4-2 to TRBJ1-1. CDR1 and CDR2 from the germline V gene are LGHNA and YNFKEQ. The CDR3 spans 13 residues. CDR3 region: CASSQAGNTEAFF.

The gene calls are TRBV29-1 and TRBJ2-3; no DNA is available, so the TRBD2 call from TCRdb remains unchecked. Germline CDR1 SQVTM, CDR2 ANQGSEA. The CDR3 is made up of 14 amino acids. The CDR3 sequence is CSVTGLAGADTQYF.

The CDR3 sequence: CASSSITGANEQFF. V is TRBV7-6 and J is TRBJ2-1; checking the TCRdb D call of TRBD1 is not possible without DNA. The CDR3 loop spans 14 amino acids. Germline V gives CDR1 SGHVS, CDR2 FNYEAQ.

V and J are TRBV6-2 or TRBV6-3 and TRBJ2-2; as DNA is missing, the TRBD1 call by TCRdb cannot be tested. CDR1 and CDR2 from the germline V gene are MNHEY and SVGEGT. The CDR3 runs to 16 residues. The CDR3 spells CASSLSGTGETGELFF.

The V and J genes are TRBV29-1 and TRBJ2-1; there is no DNA to check the TCRdb D call of TRBD2. The CDR3 totals 17 residues. Germline CDR1 is SQVTM and CDR2 is ANQGSEA. This chain's CDR3 is CSVEGLGLAELYNEQFF.

The rearrangement joins TRBV11-2 to TRBJ2-2; TCRdb picks TRBD2, but there is no DNA to check that call. Germline CDR1 SGHAT, CDR2 FQNNGV. This CDR3 region has 18 residues. CDR3 amino acids: CASSSFLAGAGITGELFF. The full variable domain, completed using reference TRBV11-2 and TRBJ2-2, is EAGVAQSPRYKIIEKRQSVAFWCNPISGHATLYWYQQILGQGPKLLIQFQNNGVVDDSQLPKDRFSAERLKGVDSTLKIQPAKLEDSAVYLCASSSFLAGAGITGELFFGEGSRLTVL.

The chain is built from TRBV15 and TRBJ2-3; the TRBD2 assignment by TCRdb is unverifiable without DNA. The CDR3 has 17 amino acids. In germline, CDR1 is LNHNV, CDR2 YYDKDF (reference sequence). CDR3: CATSRDDLAGPTDTQYF.

V and J are TRBV20-1 and TRBJ2-1; the D gene TCRdb calls, TRBD1, cannot be checked with no DNA. The CDR3 runs to 15 residues. Germline CDR1 and CDR2: DFQATT and SNEGSKA (reference sequence). The CDR3 reads CSARDRGISVNEQFF.

The rearrangement joins TRBV28 to TRBJ2-1; TCRdb gives TRBD1 as the D gene, but with no DNA this cannot be confirmed. Germline CDR1 and CDR2: MDHEN and SYDVKM. This CDR3 is built from 12 residues. This chain's CDR3 is CASAFRGDEQFF. Full variable domain (missing parts from reference TRBV28 and TRBJ2-1): DVKVTQSSRYLVKRTGEKVFLECVQDMDHENMFWYRQDPGLGLRLIYFSYDVKMKEKGDIPEGYSVSREKKERFSLILESASTNQTSMYLCASAFRGDEQFFGPGTRLTVL.

This chain links TRBV29-1 with TRBJ2-7. CDR3 length: 11 residues. Germline CDR1 and CDR2: SQVTM and ANQGSEA. The CDR3 region is CSVELGYEQYF.

V and J are TRBV20-1 and TRBJ2-7; checking the TCRdb D call of TRBD2 is not possible without DNA. Per the germline V gene, CDR1 is DFQATT and CDR2 is SNEGSKA (reference sequence). This CDR3 contains 15 residues. The CDR3 spells CSARGTSSPSYEQYF.

The chain joins TRBV13 to TRBJ2-5; TCRdb returns TRBD1, unconfirmable since there is no DNA. Germline V lookup: CDR1 PRHDT, CDR2 FYEKMQ (reference sequence). CDR3 size: 14 residues. The CDR3 is CASSLQGAKETQYF.

The chain has TRBV6-6 and TRBJ2-5; TCRdb gives TRBD1 as the D gene, but with no DNA this cannot be confirmed. This CDR3 has 13 residues. Germline V gene data show CDR1 as MNHNY and CDR2 as SVGAGI (reference sequence). The CDR3 sequence is CASSGTGLETQYF.